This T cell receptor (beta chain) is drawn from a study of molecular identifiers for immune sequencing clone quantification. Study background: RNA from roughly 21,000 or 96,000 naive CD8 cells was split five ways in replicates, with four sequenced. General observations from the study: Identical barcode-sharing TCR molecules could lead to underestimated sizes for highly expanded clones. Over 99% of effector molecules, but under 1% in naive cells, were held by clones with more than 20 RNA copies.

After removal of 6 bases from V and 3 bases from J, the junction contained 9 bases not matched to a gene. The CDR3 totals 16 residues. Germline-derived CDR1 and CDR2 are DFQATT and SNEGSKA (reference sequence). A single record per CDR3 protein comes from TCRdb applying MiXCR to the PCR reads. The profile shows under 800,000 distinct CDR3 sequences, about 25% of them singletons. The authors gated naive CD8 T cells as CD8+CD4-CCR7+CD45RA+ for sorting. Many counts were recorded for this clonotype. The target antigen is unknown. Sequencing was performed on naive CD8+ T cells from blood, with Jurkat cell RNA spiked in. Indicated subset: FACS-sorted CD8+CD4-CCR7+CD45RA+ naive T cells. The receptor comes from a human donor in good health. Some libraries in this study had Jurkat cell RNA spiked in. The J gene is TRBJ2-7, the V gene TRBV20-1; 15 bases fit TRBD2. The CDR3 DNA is TGCAGTGCCCGGGGACTAGCGGGGGGCCCCGGCTACGAGCAGTACTTC. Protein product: CSARGLAGGPGYEQYF.